This T cell receptor beta chain was recovered during a study of T cell responses to AZD1222 COVID-19 vaccine. Study results and caveats: CD4 TCRs linked to vaccination spanned spike, dominating at 160-218 and 743-854.

Assay used: immunoSEQ multiplex PCR; TCRdb lists only in-frame clones, some missing. The table has about 270,000 clones, about 94% seen once; the top ten hold roughly 0.5%. Worth noting for this clone: Antigen: not known.

The CDR3 has 12 residues. Per germline, CDR1 MDHEN and CDR2 SYDVKM. The V and J ends lost 6 bases and 13 bases, in that order; junction bases with no gene match: 9. This TCR derives from an adult who received the AZD1222 COVID-19 vaccine. J is TRBJ2-3 and V is TRBV28, with 8 positions matching TRBD1. The starting material was peripheral blood, obtained 28 days after the second AZD1222 dose. The DNA of the CDR3 is TGTGCCAGCAGGGCCGCAGGGGGCGCGAAGTATTTT. This sequence encodes CASRAAGGAKYF.